Below, one T cell receptor (beta chain) is given with its context. The sample comes from a study of blood T cell repertoires in COVID-19. Background on the study: Samples came from the United States, Italy and Spain, spanning acute and convalescent COVID-19. From T cells, B-cell-depleted T cells, or PBMCs came the material, which was cDNA or gDNA.

Here immunoSEQ multiplex PCR was the method, and the copy in TCRdb shows in-frame clones only, minus some. Counted here are 170,000 or so clones, around 87% occurring once; the ten biggest clones make up about 0.95%. Losses at the gene ends were 6 bases for V and 7 bases for J; bases not matched to a gene: 11. The CDR3 extends over 16 amino acids. Germline V gene lookup returns CDR1 MNHNY and CDR2 SVGAGI (reference sequence). The origin of this receptor is a young woman who had recovered from COVID-19. Sequenced input: peripheral blood. The chain joins TRBV6-6 to TRBJ2-4; 11 bases fit TRBD1. In nucleotides, the CDR3 is TGTGCCAGCAGAGACCCGGGACAGGGGGAAGGGAACATTCAGTACTTC. It specifies CASRDPGQGEGNIQYF.